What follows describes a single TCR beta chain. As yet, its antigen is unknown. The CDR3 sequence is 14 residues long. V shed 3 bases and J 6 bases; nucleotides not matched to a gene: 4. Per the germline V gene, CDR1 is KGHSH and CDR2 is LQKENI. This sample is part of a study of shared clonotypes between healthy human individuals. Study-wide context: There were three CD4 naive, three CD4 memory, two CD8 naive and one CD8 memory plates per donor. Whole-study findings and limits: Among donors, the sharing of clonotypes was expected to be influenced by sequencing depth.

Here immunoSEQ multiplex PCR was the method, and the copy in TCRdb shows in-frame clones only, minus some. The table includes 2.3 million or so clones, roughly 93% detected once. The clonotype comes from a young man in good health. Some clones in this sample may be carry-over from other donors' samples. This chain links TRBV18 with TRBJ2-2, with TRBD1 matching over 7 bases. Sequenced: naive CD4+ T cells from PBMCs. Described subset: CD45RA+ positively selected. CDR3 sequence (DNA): TGTGCCAGCTCACCGGGACAGCCGGCCGGGGAGCTGTTTTTT. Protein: CASSPGQPAGELFF. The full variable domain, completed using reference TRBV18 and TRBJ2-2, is NAGVMQNPRHLVRRRGQEARLRCSPMKGHSHVYWYRQLPEEGLKFMVYLQKENIIDESGMPKERFSAEFPKEGPSILRIQQVVRGDSAAYFCASSPGQPAGELFFGEGSRLTVL.